This entry lists 24 T cell receptor beta chains sequenced from one sample in a study of PD-1 blockade in classical Hodgkin lymphoma. Profiled with immunoSEQ multiplex PCR; TCRdb holds only in-frame clones, not every one. Of 66,000 or so clones detected, roughly two thirds appear once; the ten largest clones hold 9% to 10%. Each patient relapsed following autologous stem cell transplantation, and prior brentuximab vedotin exposure differed. The specimen comprised peripheral blood mononuclear cells (PBMCs), sampled before the second cycle of nivolumab. The receptors derive from a human donor with classical Hodgkin lymphoma.

The V gene is TRBV6-1, the J gene TRBJ2-2; D is unclear. The CDR3 spans 12 residues. V dropped 5 bases and J dropped 2 bases, with 3 bases sitting between them. CDR1 MNHNS and CDR2 SASEGT come from the germline V gene. This chain's CDR3 is CASSRNTGELFF. In DNA, the CDR3 is TGTGCCAGCAGTCGAAACACCGGGGAGCTGTTTTTT.

V is TRBV30 and J is TRBJ1-1; no reliable D call. This CDR3 has 13 amino acids. Germline V gene lookup returns CDR1 GTSNPN and CDR2 SVGIG (reference sequence). The ends were cut back, 0 bases at V and 0 bases at J, with 5 bases in the middle. Here the CDR3 DNA reads TGTGCCTGGAGTGTACACTTGAACACTGAAGCTTTCTTT. Residues: CAWSVHLNTEAFF.

The chain links TRBV30 to TRBJ1-1; D ambiguous. There are 14 residues in the CDR3. Per germline, CDR1 GTSNPN and CDR2 SVGIG (reference sequence). V was pared by 4 bases and J by 0 bases, with 12 bases between. CDR3 region: CAWTFGRVNTEAFF. In DNA, the CDR3 is TGTGCCTGGACCTTCGGACGGGTGAACACTGAAGCTTTCTTT.

This clone was seen only a few times. This chain joins TRBV2 and TRBJ2-7, with 8 positions matching TRBD1. V lost 7 bases to trimming and J lost 6 bases; unmatched junction nucleotides: 11. The CDR3 sequence is 14 residues long. Germline V gene data show CDR1 as SNHLY and CDR2 as FYNNEI. This CDR3 reads CASTQGAQGGEQYF. CDR3 in DNA: TGTGCCAGCACCCAGGGGGCGCAAGGTGGCGAGCAGTACTTC.

V and J are TRBV5-6 and TRBJ1-2, with TRBD1 identical over 10 bases. V lost 3 bases, J lost 8 bases, and 7 bases stayed unmatched. CDR1 and CDR2 from the germline V gene are SGHDT and YYEEEE. This CDR3 is built from 14 residues. The CDR3: CASSSAGTGDGYTF. The CDR3 DNA is TGTGCCAGCAGCTCGGCCGGGACAGGGGACGGCTACACCTTC.

The chain is built from TRBV10-3 and TRBJ2-1; no clear D. Between the trimmed V and J ends, which lost 2 bases and 5 bases, there was a span of 7 bases. Germline CDR1 is ENHRY and CDR2 is SYGVKD. This CDR3 region has 13 residues. DNA for the CDR3: TGTGCCATCAGTGAGGTCCTAGACAATGAGCAGTTCTTC. It encodes CAISEVLDNEQFF.

The chain uses TRBV29-1 and TRBJ1-1; tentatively, D is TRBD1 (5 bases). This CDR3 spans 14 amino acids. Germline loops: CDR1 SQVTM, CDR2 ANQGSEA. V lost 7 bases, J lost 2 bases, and 17 bases lay in between. The CDR3: CSASWYGGNTEAFF. In DNA form, the CDR3 reads TGCAGCGCCTCCTGGTACGGGGGAAACACTGAAGCTTTCTTT.

This clone was seen a few times. V and J are TRBV4-1 and TRBJ1-6; D is possibly TRBD1 (6 bases). Looked up from germline, CDR1 is MGHRA and CDR2 is YSYEKL. V was cut by 4 bases and J by 7 bases, with 11 bases left in between. CDR3 size: 14 residues. As DNA, the CDR3 is TGCGCCAGCAGCCCCGGGACACCGAATTCACCCCTCCACTTT. As protein: CASSPGTPNSPLHF.

The rearrangement joins TRBV5-6 to TRBJ2-3; no clear D gene. The CDR3 contains 14 residues. V shed 3 bases and J shed 3 bases, with 11 bases lying between them. Germline-derived CDR1 and CDR2 are SGHDT and YYEEEE. The CDR3 bases are TGTGCCAGCAGCTCGCCCACCCTGACAGATACGCAGTATTTT. It codes for CASSSPTLTDTQYF. Full variable domain (remainder filled in from reference TRBV5-6 and TRBJ2-3): DAGVTQSPTHLIKTRGQQVTLRCSPKSGHDTVSWYQQALGQGPQFIFQYYEEEERQRGNFPDRFSGHQFPNYSSELNVNALLLGDSALYLCASSSPTLTDTQYFGPGTRLTVL.

In its sample, this clone is medium-sized. The chain carries TRBV19 and TRBJ1-2; D is uncertain. With 1 base removed from V and 1 base from J, the gap between germline ends came to 7 bases. The CDR3 has 14 amino acids. CDR1 LNHDA and CDR2 SQIVND come from the germline V gene (reference sequence). The CDR3 reads CASSIGGSNYGYTF. In DNA, the CDR3 is TGTGCCAGTAGTATAGGAGGAAGTAACTATGGCTACACCTTC. Complete variable domain (other parts from reference TRBV19 and TRBJ1-2): DGGITQSPKYLFRKEGQNVTLSCEQNLNHDAMYWYRQDPGQGLRLIYYSQIVNDFQKGDIAEGYSVSREKKESFPLTVTSAQKNPTAFYLCASSIGGSNYGYTFGSGTRLTVV.

The CDR3 DNA follows: TGTGCCAGCACCCGAGGGGACTCCTACAATGAGCAGTTCTTC. This translates into CASTRGDSYNEQFF. This chain joins TRBV9 and TRBJ2-1; D may correspond to TRBD1 or TRBD2 (5 bases each). Deletions cut 6 bases from V and 0 bases from J, with 10 bases between. This CDR3 region has 14 residues. CDR1 is SGDLS, CDR2 YYNGEE, per germline.

This rearrangement joins TRBV10-2 to TRBJ1-4; a weak D match, TRBD1 (5 bases). Germline V CDR1 and CDR2: WSHSY, SAAADI. V dropped 7 bases and J dropped 8 bases, with 14 bases sitting between them. CDR3 length: 13 amino acids. CDR3 sequence reads: CASTLRGKEKLFF. CDR3 DNA sequence: TGCGCCAGCACCCTTAGGGGAAAAGAAAAACTGTTTTTT.

The chain employs TRBV7-9 and TRBJ2-2; TRBD2 agrees at 8 bases. CDR1 SEHNR and CDR2 FQNEAQ come from the germline V gene (reference sequence). CDR3 length equals 17 residues. The J segment lost 2 bases and the V segment lost 3 bases, leaving 8 bases of the junction unmatched. The CDR3 DNA reads as TGTGCCAGCAGCTTGGGCGAGCGGGGGCCTAACACCGGGGAGCTGTTTTTT. As protein: CASSLGERGPNTGELFF.

V is TRBV7-2 and J is TRBJ1-2; no clear D gene. The CDR3 runs 14 residues. Looked up from germline, CDR1 is SGHTA and CDR2 is FQGNSA. V gave up 2 bases and J gave up 2 bases, with 9 bases separating them. CDR3 loop: CASSLPQENYGYTF. The CDR3 coding sequence is TGTGCCAGCAGCTTACCCCAGGAGAACTATGGCTACACCTTC.

The genes are TRBV6-5 and TRBJ1-1; D gene unclear. CDR1 and CDR2 (germline): MNHEY, SVGAGI. This CDR3 comprises 13 residues. The V gene lost 5 bases and the J gene lost 0 bases, with 7 bases spanning the gap. The CDR3 region has the DNA TGTGCCAGCAGTAGGCCGATGAACACTGAAGCTTTCTTT. Protein sequence: CASSRPMNTEAFF.

The chain recombines TRBV6-6 with TRBJ1-5; no firm D call. The CDR3 is made up of 12 amino acids. The germline V gene encodes CDR1 MNHNY and CDR2 SVGAGI (reference sequence). The V end was cut by 1 base, the J end by 6 bases, with 4 bases between. The CDR3 spells CASSYYSQPQHF. CDR3 bases: TGTGCCAGCAGTTACTATTCTCAGCCCCAGCATTTT.

The chain employs TRBV2 and TRBJ2-5, with 8 bases that match TRBD2. V shed 6 bases and J 5 bases; nucleotides not matched to a gene: 14. Germline V CDR1 and CDR2: SNHLY, FYNNEI. The CDR3 sequence is 16 residues long. CDR3 coding DNA: TGTGCCAGCAGCGGTATAGCGGGGCTTCGCGGGGAGACCCAGTACTTC. Translated: CASSGIAGLRGETQYF. Supplemented by reference TRBV2 and TRBJ2-5, the full variable domain reads EPEVTQTPSHQVTQMGQEVILRCVPISNHLYFYWYRQILGQKVEFLVSFYNNEISEKSEIFDDQFSVERPDGSNFTLKIRSTKLEDSAMYFCASSGIAGLRGETQYFGPGTRLLVL.

In its sample, this clone was seen many times. CDR3 region: CASMDMGQFNQPQHF. The CDR3 DNA reads as TGTGCCAGCATGGACATGGGACAGTTCAATCAGCCCCAGCATTTT. The chain carries TRBV6-1 and TRBJ1-5; 7 nucleotides line up with TRBD1. Germline CDR1 is MNHNS and CDR2 is SASEGT. There are 15 residues in the CDR3. V shed 7 bases and J 3 bases; nucleotides not matched to a gene: 9.

V gene TRBV5-1 combines with J gene TRBJ1-4; possible D gene TRBD1, 6 bases. The V and J ends lost 4 bases and 2 bases respectively, with 9 bases between them. Germline V gene sequence: CDR1 SGHRS, CDR2 YFSETQ. The CDR3 totals 14 residues. The CDR3, as DNA: TGCGCCAGCAGCCAAGACAGGACTAATGAAAAACTGTTTTTT. Its translation: CASSQDRTNEKLFF.

The DNA for the CDR3 is TGTGCCAGCAGCCCAAACACCGGGGAGCTGTTTTTT. It yields the protein CASSPNTGELFF. The J gene is TRBJ2-2, the V gene TRBV7-6; D call uncertain. Trimming shortened V by 5 bases and J by 2 bases, and 3 bases separated the two germline ends. Germline assignment: CDR1 SGHVS and CDR2 FNYEAQ. The CDR3 is 12 amino acids.

This clone was picked up a small number of times. The J gene is TRBJ1-2, the V gene TRBV21-1; the D call TRBD1 from the table was never checked on the DNA. TRBV21-1 is noted as a pseudogene. CDR3 size: 23 residues. This CDR3 is CASRVDRRKIRIKAFLHNYGYTF. CDR3 coding DNA: TGTGCCAGCAGGGTGGACAGGCGAAAAATAAGAATAAAAGCCTTCCTACACAACTATGGCTACACCTTC.

J is TRBJ1-2 and V is TRBV6-4; D uncertain. Trimming stripped 0 bases from V and 8 bases from J, with 10 bases between. Germline V gene sequence: CDR1 MRHNA, CDR2 SNTAGT. The length of the CDR3 is 13 residues. The DNA for the CDR3 is TGTGCCAGCAGTGACTCCGGAGGGCGCGGCTACACCTTC. Residues: CASSDSGGRGYTF.

J is TRBJ2-5 and V is TRBV6-1; D possibly uses TRBD1 or TRBD2 (5 bases each). V lost 5 bases, J lost 1 base, and 11 bases lay in between. Germline V gene data show CDR1 as MNHNS and CDR2 as SASEGT. The CDR3 contains 14 residues. The CDR3 loop reads CASSPTGLQETQYF. The CDR3, as DNA: TGTGCCAGCAGTCCGACGGGGCTCCAAGAGACCCAGTACTTC.

Note on this clone: One junction end disagrees with the germline gene, perhaps due to a read error. The chain's CDR3 is CANSSRTHTEAFF. CDR3 DNA sequence: TGTGCCAACAGTTCCAGGACGCACACTGAAGCTTTCTTT. The gene calls are TRBV27 and TRBJ1-1; D is undetermined. Germline loops: CDR1 MNHEY, CDR2 SMNVEV (reference sequence). This CDR3 is 13 amino acids long.